Below, 21 T cell receptor beta chains from the same sample are listed, as sequenced in a study of cytomegalovirus exposure and HLA in healthy donors. PCR employed 60 Vbeta and 13 Jbeta primers. Clones were read by immunoSEQ multiplex PCR, and TCRdb kept only the in-frame ones, dropping some. The repertoire holds 120,000 or so clones, with roughly 18% as singletons. The sample taken for sequencing was PBMCs. The receptors come from a female donor in good health and CMV-seropositive.

The V call is TRBV5-1, the J call TRBJ2-1; 7 bases line up with TRBD1. The CDR3 runs to 15 residues. Germline CDR1 is SGHRS and CDR2 is YFSETQ. V was clipped by 4 bases and J by 0 bases; unmatched bases: 4. DNA of the CDR3: TGCGCCAGCAGCATGGGACAGAGCTCCTACAATGAGCAGTTCTTC. Its protein product is CASSMGQSSYNEQFF.

This clone has more than one count but fewer than ten. The chain couples TRBV18 to TRBJ2-7; D remains ambiguous. This CDR3 has 14 amino acids. V was cut by 1 base and J by 4 bases, with 11 bases left in between. Germline-derived CDR1 and CDR2 are KGHSH and LQKENI. This chain's CDR3 is CASSPQHLSYEQYF. The CDR3 DNA sequence: TGTGCCAGCTCACCACAGCATTTGAGTTACGAGCAGTACTTC.

The CDR3, as DNA: TGTGCCAGCAGCCCCCCCGGGACTCCTAAAATTGAGCAGTTCTTC. This translates into CASSPPGTPKIEQFF. The V and J genes are TRBV7-7 and TRBJ2-1; TRBD2 might be the D (6 bases). Trimming pared 5 bases from V and 9 bases from J, leaving 20 bases between. CDR1 is SSHAT, CDR2 FNYEAQ, per germline (reference sequence). The CDR3 contains 15 residues.

This chain links TRBV4-1 with TRBJ1-1; 7 nucleotides align to TRBD1. The V gene's germline CDR1 is MGHRA and CDR2 YSYEKL. CDR3 size: 13 residues. With 1 base clipped from V and 8 bases from J, the junction kept 4 bases outside the gene matches. The CDR3 region has the DNA TGCGCCAGCAGCCAAGTCAGGGGGACGGAAGCTTTCTTT. Its protein product is CASSQVRGTEAFF.

The V gene is TRBV28, the J gene TRBJ2-7; 7 bases map to TRBD1. V was pared by 4 bases and J by 2 bases, with 5 bases of the junction left unmatched. CDR1 and CDR2 from the germline V gene are MDHEN and SYDVKM. The CDR3 consists of 14 residues. CDR3 bases: TGTGCCAGCAGTTACGCTCAGGGGGCCTACGAGCAGTACTTC. Amino acids: CASSYAQGAYEQYF. The full variable domain, in which reference TRBV28 and TRBJ2-7 provide the parts outside the CDR3, is DVKVTQSSRYLVKRTGEKVFLECVQDMDHENMFWYRQDPGLGLRLIYFSYDVKMKEKGDIPEGYSVSREKKERFSLILESASTNQTSMYLCASSYAQGAYEQYFGPGTRLTVT.

This clone was detected only a few times. The chain links TRBV6-5 to TRBJ1-2; 7 bases map to TRBD1. CDR3 length: 13 residues. With V trimmed by 2 bases and J by 8 bases, 5 bases remained unmatched. Germline loops: CDR1 MNHEY, CDR2 SVGAGI. In DNA form, the CDR3 reads TGTGCCAGCAGTTACAGACAGGGATGGGGCTACACCTTC. Translating gives CASSYRQGWGYTF.

The chain carries TRBV19 and TRBJ1-5, with TRBD1 as a possible D gene (6 bases). The V gene's germline CDR1 is LNHDA and CDR2 SQIVND (reference sequence). CDR3 size: 15 residues. V shed 5 bases and J shed 0 bases, with 11 bases lying between them. This chain's CDR3 is CASSEQGHSNQPQHF. The CDR3 DNA sequence: TGTGCCAGTAGTGAACAGGGTCATAGCAATCAGCCCCAGCATTTT.

This clone was seen only a few times. This rearrangement joins TRBV27 to TRBJ2-7; D remains ambiguous. Trimming removed 5 bases at V and 3 bases at J, with 14 bases between. The CDR3 runs to 14 residues. Germline assignment: CDR1 MNHEY and CDR2 SMNVEV (reference sequence). This CDR3 is CASSPLRKIYEQYF. The DNA of the CDR3 is TGTGCCAGCAGTCCCCTGCGGAAGATCTACGAGCAGTACTTC.

This sequence joins TRBV7-2 and TRBJ2-2; TRBD2 matches at 8 bases. With V trimmed by 3 bases and J by 8 bases, 8 bases remained unmatched. There are 15 residues in the CDR3. Per germline, CDR1 SGHTA and CDR2 FQGNSA. CDR3 DNA sequence: TGTGCCAGCAGCTTTTCGTCAGCGGGGGCAGGGGAGCTGTTTTTT. It specifies CASSFSSAGAGELFF.

A few counts support this clone. The chain links TRBV4-1 to TRBJ1-1; TRBD1 matches 7 bases. This CDR3 has 15 amino acids. Germline CDR1 and CDR2: MGHRA and YSYEKL. The V and J ends lost 2 bases and 7 bases, in that order; junction bases with no gene match: 10. The CDR3 reads CASSQSEDRAYEAFF. The CDR3 DNA sequence: TGCGCCAGCAGCCAATCCGAAGACAGGGCTTATGAAGCTTTCTTT.

Only a few counts were recorded for this clone. V gene TRBV9 combines with J gene TRBJ2-1; the match to TRBD2 covers 8 bases. Trimming at V came to 0 bases and at J to 8 bases, leaving 7 bases not matched to a gene. Germline lookup yields CDR1 SGDLS and CDR2 YYNGEE. The CDR3 spans 15 residues. This CDR3 reads CASSVEPGLAHEQFF. CDR3 nucleotide sequence: TGTGCCAGCAGCGTAGAGCCCGGACTAGCCCATGAGCAGTTCTTC.

The V gene is TRBV15, the J gene TRBJ1-6; D is ambiguous. Trimming removed 3 bases at V and 3 bases at J, with 9 bases between. The CDR3 totals 15 residues. Germline V gives CDR1 LNHNV, CDR2 YYDKDF (reference sequence). The CDR3 protein is CATSRETVYNSPLHF. CDR3 DNA sequence: TGTGCCACCAGCAGGGAAACAGTCTATAATTCACCCCTCCACTTT.

Only a few counts were recorded for this clone. The chain links TRBV4-3 to TRBJ1-1, with TRBD1 matching over 12 bases. J lost 1 base, V lost 1 base, and 10 bases had no gene match. The CDR3 spans 19 residues. Germline loops: CDR1 LGHNA, CDR2 YSLEER. DNA for the CDR3: TGCGCCAGCAGCCAAGGTTCCGGGACAGGGGGCTTCAGGAACACTGAAGCTTTCTTT. Translation gives CASSQGSGTGGFRNTEAFF.

V and J are TRBV15 and TRBJ2-7; possibly TRBD2 for D (6 bases). Germline CDR1 is LNHNV and CDR2 is YYDKDF (reference sequence). CDR3 size: 15 residues. V lost 0 bases and J 7 bases, leaving 16 bases between the germline ends. Here the CDR3 DNA reads TGTGCCACCAGCAGAGATTTAATAGGGGCGGGGGAGCAGTACTTC. This codes for CATSRDLIGAGEQYF.

The genes are TRBV7-9 and TRBJ2-6; 10 bases fit TRBD1. Trimming took 5 bases from V and 2 from J; bases not matched to a gene: 3. This CDR3 has 16 amino acids. The germline CDR1 and CDR2 sequences are SEHNR and FQNEAQ (reference sequence). The CDR3 DNA reads TGTGCCAGCAGCCCTGGGACAGGGGCTGGGGCCAACGTCCTGACTTTC. Amino acid sequence: CASSPGTGAGANVLTF.

This clone was seen a few times. J is TRBJ1-1 and V is TRBV18; weak D call: TRBD1 (6 bases). The CDR3 consists of 15 residues. The V end was cut by 3 bases, the J end by 0 bases, with 11 bases between. In germline, CDR1 is KGHSH, CDR2 LQKENI. In DNA, the CDR3 is TGTGCCAGCTCACCTGGACAGCCAATGAACACTGAAGCTTTCTTT. Residues: CASSPGQPMNTEAFF. The entire variable domain, with the rest obtained from reference TRBV18 and TRBJ1-1, is as follows: NAGVMQNPRHLVRRRGQEARLRCSPMKGHSHVYWYRQLPEEGLKFMVYLQKENIIDESGMPKERFSAEFPKEGPSILRIQQVVRGDSAAYFCASSPGQPMNTEAFFGQGTRLTVV.

The chain employs TRBV9 and TRBJ1-2, with D tentatively TRBD1 (5 bases). Trimming cost V 4 bases and J 7 bases, with 17 bases left between them. CDR1 is SGDLS and CDR2 is YYNGEE in the germline V gene. The CDR3 loop spans 14 amino acids. Here the CDR3 DNA reads TGTGCCAGCAGCCTCTACCCAAAGCAGGGTGGCTACACCTTC. Its protein product is CASSLYPKQGGYTF.

The chain is built from TRBV6-6 and TRBJ2-1; tentative D call: TRBD2 (5 bases). This CDR3 is 13 amino acids long. V was pared by 4 bases and J by 9 bases, with 13 bases between. Germline V gives CDR1 MNHNY, CDR2 SVGAGI (reference sequence). CDR3 bases: TGTGCCAGCAGTTTCGGAGGAGTCAGTGAGCAGTTCTTC. This encodes CASSFGGVSEQFF.

V usage is TRBV6-1 and J usage is TRBJ1-2; D is ambiguous. The length of the CDR3 is 14 residues. Between the trimmed V and J ends, which lost 2 bases and 7 bases, there was a span of 14 bases. Germline CDR1 and CDR2: MNHNS and SASEGT. CDR3 sequence (DNA): TGTGCCAGCAGTGAAATCTTGACGGGGTCTGGCTACACCTTC. Translating it yields CASSEILTGSGYTF.

This clone occurred a few times. The rearrangement links TRBV6-6 to TRBJ1-1, with TRBD1 as a possible D gene (6 bases). The germline CDR1 and CDR2 sequences are MNHNY and SVGAGI (reference sequence). With 2 bases removed from V and 0 bases from J, the gap between germline ends came to 10 bases. This CDR3 contains 15 residues. The CDR3 spells CASSYGGDMNTEAFF. CDR3 nucleotide sequence: TGTGCCAGCAGTTACGGGGGGGACATGAACACTGAAGCTTTCTTT.

This clone was seen a handful of times. The rearrangement links TRBV6-5 to TRBJ1-2; D remains ambiguous. The CDR3 consists of 13 residues. Germline assignment: CDR1 MNHEY and CDR2 SVGAGI. Trimming removed 6 bases at V and 6 bases at J, with 14 bases between. CDR3 in amino acids: CASSPRMGDGYTF. The CDR3 nucleotides are TGTGCCAGCAGCCCCCGTATGGGCGATGGCTACACCTTC.